This T cell receptor beta chain was retrieved from a study of beta chain features in type 1 diabetes. Study outcomes and limitations: In all four CD4+ subsets, TCRB CDR3 length was significantly, moderately reduced in type 1 diabetes.

TCRB transcripts that were expressed got sequenced, as all of the isolated RNA had been reverse transcribed. Only in-frame clones appear in the TCRdb table, and some are missing; sequencing was by immunoSEQ multiplex PCR. Here the sample spans around 150,000 clones, roughly 9% being singletons. Staining for CD45RO/CCR7/CD25/CD127/CD95/CD27 allowed sorting of CD4+ naive, central memory, regulatory and stem cell-like memory cells. Germline-derived CDR1 and CDR2 are LNHDA and SQIVND (reference sequence). CDR3 length: 17 amino acids. The V and J ends lost 6 bases and 1 base, in that order; junction bases with no gene match: 11. Note on this clone: Its target is unknown.

Material: central memory CD4+ T cells from blood. V is TRBV19 and J is TRBJ1-2, with 10 bases that match TRBD1. This receptor was obtained from a woman aged 25 to 39 with type 1 diabetes. CDR3 loop: CASRRPGQGRINYGYTF. The CDR3 coding sequence is TGTGCCAGTAGACGACCGGGACAGGGGAGGATTAACTATGGCTACACCTTC.